Listed below are T cell receptor beta chains from one sample, sequenced in a study of CD8 T cells in acute hepatitis C reinfection. Only in-frame clones appear in the TCRdb table, and some are missing; sequencing was by immunoSEQ multiplex PCR. The table shows about 3,700 clones, with roughly 41% occurring only once. This specimen was HCV NS3-1073 tetramer-sorted CD8+ T cells from PBMCs, taken during acute infection. The receptors were sampled from a man aged 30 to 45 with chronic hepatitis C. The CDR3 runs from the conserved cysteine through the conserved F or W. The D gene is left open where the match is weak. For some rows the clone size is stated as once, few or many, or as a class when expanded; others skip it.

clone_size: few; j_call: TRBJ2-1; d_call: -; v_call: TRBV9; cdr3_aa: CASSVSPSPPDNEQFF; cdr3_nt: TGTGCCAGCAGCGTTTCGCCCTCCCCCCCCGACAATGAGCAGTTCTTC
clone_size: medium-sized; j_call: TRBJ2-1; d_call: -; v_call: TRBV10-1; cdr3_aa: CASSERGSYYNEQFF; cdr3_nt: TGCGCCAGCAGTGAACGGGGGAGCTACTACAATGAGCAGTTCTTC
clone_size: -; j_call: TRBJ1-6; d_call: -; v_call: TRBV5-4; cdr3_aa: CASSQESGVPLHF; cdr3_nt: TGTGCCAGCAGCCAAGAATCCGGAGTCCCCCTCCACTTT
clone_size: -; j_call: TRBJ2-6; d_call: -; v_call: TRBV7-2; cdr3_aa: CASSQETGDPRANVLTF; cdr3_nt: TGTGCCAGCAGCCAAGAAACCGGGGACCCTCGGGCCAACGTCCTGACTTTC
clone_size: large; j_call: TRBJ2-2; d_call: TRBD2; v_call: TRBV4-2; cdr3_aa: CASSQELSSGSWGELFF; cdr3_nt: TGTGCCAGCAGCCAAGAATTGAGTAGCGGGAGTTGGGGGGAGCTGTTTTTT
clone_size: -; j_call: TRBJ2-7; d_call: -; v_call: TRBV7-2; cdr3_aa: CASSLEPGAPGEQYF; cdr3_nt: TGTGCCAGCAGCTTAGAGCCGGGAGCCCCGGGGGAGCAGTACTTC
clone_size: -; j_call: TRBJ1-5; d_call: -; v_call: TRBV7-9; cdr3_aa: CASSQEQGSQPQHF; cdr3_nt: TGTGCCAGCAGCCAAGAGCAGGGGAGTCAGCCCCAGCATTTT
clone_size: medium-sized; j_call: TRBJ2-1; d_call: TRBD1; v_call: TRBV25-1; cdr3_aa: CASSEWDRIFNEQFF; cdr3_nt: TGTGCCAGCAGTGAGTGGGACAGGATCTTCAATGAGCAGTTCTTC
clone_size: -; j_call: TRBJ2-2; d_call: -; v_call: TRBV4-2; cdr3_aa: CASSQEPSAPGELFF; cdr3_nt: TGTGCCAGCAGCCAAGAGCCTTCAGCCCCCGGGGAGCTGTTTTTT
clone_size: medium-sized; j_call: TRBJ1-1; d_call: TRBD1; v_call: TRBV9; cdr3_aa: CASSVTDSTGSNTEAFF; cdr3_nt: TGTGCCAGCAGCGTCACCGACTCGACAGGGTCGAACACTGAAGCTTTCTTT
clone_size: -; j_call: TRBJ2-1; d_call: -; v_call: TRBV4-2; cdr3_aa: CASSQIGDSSSYNEQFF; cdr3_nt: TGTGCCAGCAGCCAGATCGGGGATTCCAGCTCCTACAATGAGCAGTTCTTC
clone_size: -; j_call: TRBJ2-5; d_call: TRBD2; v_call: TRBV7-2; cdr3_aa: CASSLETSGGFQETQYF; cdr3_nt: TGTGCCAGCAGCTTAGAAACTAGCGGGGGGTTCCAAGAGACCCAGTACTTC
clone_size: -; j_call: TRBJ1-2; d_call: -; v_call: TRBV2; cdr3_aa: CASSEDHLGGLGYGYTF; cdr3_nt: TGTGCCAGCAGTGAAGACCACCTAGGGGGTTTGGGTTATGGCTACACCTTC
clone_size: -; j_call: TRBJ2-5; d_call: TRBD1; v_call: TRBV19; cdr3_aa: CASSIGTGEPETQYF; cdr3_nt: TGTGCCAGTAGTATTGGGACAGGGGAGCCCGAGACCCAGTACTTC
clone_size: few; j_call: TRBJ2-7; d_call: TRBD2; v_call: TRBV4-3; cdr3_aa: CASSQDRLANAPYEQYF; cdr3_nt: TGCGCCAGCAGCCAAGATCGACTAGCGAACGCCCCGTACGAGCAGTACTTC
clone_size: -; j_call: TRBJ1-1; d_call: -; v_call: TRBV2; cdr3_aa: CASSLLGDMNTEAFF; cdr3_nt: TGTGCCAGCAGTTTACTGGGGGATATGAACACTGAAGCTTTCTTT
clone_size: -; j_call: TRBJ1-4; d_call: -; v_call: TRBV4-2; cdr3_aa: CASSQPGDIGKLFF; cdr3_nt: TGTGCCAGCAGCCAACCGGGGGATATCGGAAAACTGTTTTTT
clone_size: few; j_call: TRBJ2-6; d_call: TRBD1; v_call: TRBV7-2; cdr3_aa: CASSLGDRGVFGANVLTF; cdr3_nt: TGTGCCAGCAGCTTAGGAGACAGGGGTGTTTTTGGGGCCAACGTCCTGACTTTC
clone_size: -; j_call: TRBJ1-5; d_call: -; v_call: TRBV4-2; cdr3_aa: CASSEVDGSRPQHF; cdr3_nt: TGTGCCAGCAGTGAAGTAGACGGGTCTCGACCCCAGCATTTT
clone_size: -; j_call: TRBJ2-7; d_call: -; v_call: TRBV7-3; cdr3_aa: CASSFLDGYEQYF; cdr3_nt: TGTGCCAGCAGCTTTCTAGACGGGTACGAGCAGTACTTC
clone_size: -; j_call: TRBJ1-4; d_call: -; v_call: TRBV27; cdr3_aa: CASSPTGGAWEKLFF; cdr3_nt: TGTGCCAGCAGTCCCACGGGGGGCGCGTGGGAAAAACTGTTTTTT
clone_size: -; j_call: TRBJ2-5; d_call: TRBD2; v_call: TRBV4-2; cdr3_aa: CASSQGIGLGLTSETQYF; cdr3_nt: TGTGCCAGCAGCCAAGGAATTGGTCTGGGACTAACGTCGGAGACCCAGTACTTC
clone_size: -; j_call: TRBJ1-2; d_call: -; v_call: TRBV5-8; cdr3_aa: CASSLDFRVGRADYGYTF; cdr3_nt: TGTGCCAGCAGCTTGGATTTTAGGGTCGGCAGGGCGGACTATGGCTACACCTTC
clone_size: medium-sized; j_call: TRBJ1-1; d_call: -; v_call: TRBV4-2; cdr3_aa: CASSQEVASEAFF; cdr3_nt: TGTGCCAGCAGCCAAGAGGTGGCGAGTGAAGCTTTCTTT
clone_size: few; j_call: TRBJ2-7; d_call: -; v_call: TRBV6-1; cdr3_aa: CASSTMYEQYF; cdr3_nt: TGTGCCAGCAGTACGATGTACGAGCAGTACTTC
clone_size: -; j_call: TRBJ2-1; d_call: TRBD2; v_call: TRBV4-2; cdr3_aa: CASSQEVGAGGGDEQFF; cdr3_nt: TGTGCCAGCAGCCAAGAGGTCGGGGCGGGGGGAGGCGATGAGCAGTTCTTC
clone_size: medium-sized; j_call: TRBJ1-2; d_call: -; v_call: TRBV27; cdr3_aa: CASSLLRGTGLDYGYTF; cdr3_nt: TGTGCCAGCAGCCTCCTAAGGGGAACAGGACTGGACTATGGCTACACCTTC
clone_size: few; j_call: TRBJ2-7; d_call: TRBD1; v_call: TRBV27; cdr3_aa: CASSPEPGQVTYEQYF; cdr3_nt: TGTGCCAGCAGTCCCGAACCGGGACAGGTGACCTACGAGCAGTACTTC
clone_size: -; j_call: TRBJ1-1; d_call: -; v_call: TRBV4-2; cdr3_aa: CASSPEIGTEAFF; cdr3_nt: TGTGCCAGCAGCCCCGAGATTGGCACTGAAGCTTTCTTT
clone_size: -; j_call: TRBJ2-7; d_call: TRBD1; v_call: TRBV5-8; cdr3_aa: CASSQGQGLEQYF; cdr3_nt: TGTGCCAGCAGCCAAGGACAGGGTCTCGAGCAGTACTTC
clone_size: few; j_call: TRBJ2-7; d_call: -; v_call: TRBV4-2; cdr3_aa: CASSQEAGAWGEQYF; cdr3_nt: TGTGCCAGCAGCCAAGAGGCAGGGGCTTGGGGCGAGCAGTACTTC
clone_size: -; j_call: TRBJ1-1; d_call: -; v_call: TRBV5-1; cdr3_aa: CASRLRSDTEAFF; cdr3_nt: TGTGCCAGCAGACTTCGGAGTGACACTGAAGCTTTCTTT
clone_size: -; j_call: TRBJ2-2; d_call: -; v_call: TRBV7-8; cdr3_aa: CASSLEVGAPGELFF; cdr3_nt: TGTGCCAGCAGCTTAGAAGTAGGGGCCCCCGGGGAGCTGTTTTTT
clone_size: -; j_call: TRBJ2-7; d_call: -; v_call: TRBV4-2; cdr3_aa: CASSQEAAGAPYEQYF; cdr3_nt: TGTGCCAGCAGCCAAGAAGCGGCAGGGGCCCCCTACGAGCAGTACTTC
clone_size: -; j_call: TRBJ2-1; d_call: -; v_call: TRBV6-5; cdr3_aa: CASSYNNEQFF; cdr3_nt: TGTGCCAGCAGTTACAACAATGAGCAGTTCTTC
clone_size: -; j_call: TRBJ2-7; d_call: -; v_call: TRBV5-5; cdr3_aa: CASSFSLATNSYEQYF; cdr3_nt: TGTGCCAGCAGCTTTTCTTTAGCGACAAACTCCTACGAGCAGTACTTC